These 9 T cell receptor beta chains were all obtained from the same sample, sequenced in a study of cytomegalovirus exposure and HLA in healthy donors. Assay: immunoSEQ multiplex PCR; the TCRdb copy retains only in-frame clones and omits some. The sample holds 170,000 or so clones, around 82% seen once. Sequences were obtained from PBMCs. The receptor set was obtained from a woman aged 18-29 years in good health and CMV-seropositive.

The chain couples TRBV2 to TRBJ2-5; the D gene is possibly TRBD1 (5 bases). V gave up 7 bases and J gave up 7 bases, with 19 bases separating them. The CDR3 loop spans 14 amino acids. Germline V lookup: CDR1 SNHLY, CDR2 FYNNEI. The CDR3 spells CASTSVRTTGTQYF. CDR3 nucleotides: TGTGCCAGCACGAGTGTAAGGACAACGGGGACCCAGTACTTC.

The table lists this clone with a few counts. The rearrangement joins TRBV20-1 to TRBJ1-1; D might be TRBD1 (6 bases). From germline, CDR1 is DFQATT and CDR2 SNEGSKA (reference sequence). The V and J ends lost 6 bases and 11 bases respectively, with 16 bases between them. CDR3 length: 11 residues. The CDR3 loop reads CSAATQGPAFF. CDR3 DNA: TGCAGTGCCGCCACACAGGGCCCGGCTTTCTTT.

This chain links TRBV5-1 with TRBJ2-2; the D gene is possibly TRBD1 (6 bases). CDR1 SGHRS and CDR2 YFSETQ come from the germline V gene. The CDR3 is 15 amino acids. Trimming removed 3 bases from V and 0 bases from J, with 9 bases in between. This chain's CDR3 is CASSWDNPNTGELFF. The CDR3 DNA reads as TGCGCCAGCAGCTGGGACAACCCGAACACCGGGGAGCTGTTTTTT.

In its sample, this clone is medium-sized. J is TRBJ2-3 and V is TRBV6-4; tentatively, D is TRBD1 (5 bases). Trimming left V 4 bases short and J 5 bases short, with 10 bases between. This CDR3 is built from 13 residues. Germline lookup yields CDR1 MRHNA and CDR2 SNTAGT. The chain's CDR3 is CASSAQAQDTQYF. CDR3 DNA: TGTGCCAGCAGTGCACAGGCGCAAGATACGCAGTATTTT.

This clone was counted a few times. The rearrangement joins TRBV6-5 to TRBJ1-2, with TRBD1 as a possible D gene (6 bases). The CDR3 contains 13 residues. Per the germline V gene, CDR1 is MNHEY and CDR2 is SVGAGI. V was shortened by 6 bases and J by 3 bases, with 11 bases between the two germline ends. The CDR3: CASRTGLDYGYTF. CDR3 sequence (DNA): TGTGCCAGCAGAACAGGGTTGGACTATGGCTACACCTTC.

This clone was detected a few times. The gene calls are TRBV5-4 and TRBJ1-6; 7 bases map to TRBD1. This CDR3 contains 15 residues. The germline V gene has CDR1 SGHNT and CDR2 YYREEE (reference sequence). V shed 1 base and J 10 bases; nucleotides not matched to a gene: 8. CDR3: CASSLRQGPGSPLHF. The CDR3 bases are TGTGCCAGCAGCTTGAGACAGGGCCCAGGGTCACCCCTCCACTTT. Using reference TRBV5-4 and TRBJ1-6 for the parts outside the CDR3, the full variable domain is ETGVTQSPTHLIKTRGQQVTLRCSSQSGHNTVSWYQQALGQGPQFIFQYYREEENGRGNFPPRFSGLQFPNYSSELNVNALELDDSALYLCASSLRQGPGSPLHFGNGTRLTVT.

This clone was seen once. V gene TRBV5-6 combines with J gene TRBJ1-5, with D perhaps TRBD1 (5 bases). The germline V and J ends were trimmed by 1 base and 1 base, with 9 bases remaining between them. CDR3 size: 15 residues. Germline V gene data show CDR1 as SGHDT and CDR2 as YYEEEE. CDR3 residues: CASSLRGSSNQPQHF. The CDR3 nucleotides are TGTGCCAGCAGCTTGAGGGGATCGAGCAATCAGCCCCAGCATTTT.

This chain links TRBV27 with TRBJ1-2, with D unclear. This CDR3 comprises 15 residues. Trimming cost V 5 bases and J 4 bases, with 17 bases left between them. Germline loops: CDR1 MNHEY, CDR2 SMNVEV (reference sequence). CDR3 sequence reads: CASSPASRGLYGYTF. CDR3 nucleotide sequence: TGTGCCAGCAGTCCAGCCTCCCGCGGACTCTATGGCTACACCTTC.

Worth noting for this clone: The identical CDR3 is also encoded by other nucleotide sequences in the sample. The chain is built from TRBV6-1 and TRBJ1-2; 7 bases map to TRBD1. The length of the CDR3 is 14 residues. Germline CDR1 reads MNHNS; CDR2 reads SASEGT. Trimming at V came to 4 bases and at J to 0 bases, leaving 2 bases not matched to a gene. The CDR3 DNA reads TGTGCCAGCAGTGCCGGGACAGCTAACTATGGCTACACCTTC. It specifies CASSAGTANYGYTF.